This T cell receptor (beta chain) originates from a study of pediatric ulcerative colitis. The blood sample was taken during the colonoscopy visit. This clone was recorded once. Its specificity is unknown. Sequencing was at survey level. The repertoire was sequenced with immunoSEQ multiplex PCR; TCRdb's copy has only in-frame clones and lacks some. The table includes about 64,000 clones, around 85% detected once. General study results and limits: A couple of patients' blood samples yielded substantially fewer templates. Compared with controls, ulcerative colitis showed greater blood-rectum clone sharing.

This TCR was recovered from a boy younger than 18 with severe ulcerative colitis. The sequenced sample was blood.

The CDR3 bases are TGTGCCAGTAGTATTACCTCTGGCAACAATCAGCCCCAGCATTTT. This sequence encodes CASSITSGNNQPQHF. This chain joins TRBV19 and TRBJ1-5; D unresolved. Trimming took off 3 bases at V and 3 bases at J, with 12 bases between the two ends. Germline V gene lookup returns CDR1 LNHDA and CDR2 SQIVND (reference sequence). The CDR3 spans 15 residues. The variable domain in full, completed from reference TRBV19 and TRBJ1-5, reads DGGITQSPKYLFRKEGQNVTLSCEQNLNHDAMYWYRQDPGQGLRLIYYSQIVNDFQKGDIAEGYSVSREKKESFPLTVTSAQKNPTAFYLCASSITSGNNQPQHFGDGTRLSIL.